This T cell receptor (beta chain) was documented in a study of T cells after posttransplantation cyclophosphamide. Study results and caveats: Later post-transplant blood repertoires were often dominated by donor CD8+ memory clones. Recipient CMV seropositivity and CMV reactivation strongly tracked TRB clonality.

A word on this clone: No antigen is known for it.

Profiling relied on immunoSEQ multiplex PCR, and the TCRdb table lists in-frame clones only, not all of them. Among about 20,000 clones, 95% to 98% were seen once, and the ten largest hold around 0.14%. Cells defined as naive were viable CD3+CD4+ or CD3+CD8+ and CCR7+CD45RA+CD45RO-CD95-CD27+CD28+. Trimming took 5 bases from V and 3 from J, leaving 14 bases between them. The CDR3 runs 14 residues. The germline V gene encodes CDR1 SGHKS and CDR2 YYEKEE (reference sequence). The V gene is TRBV5-5, the J gene TRBJ1-2; TRBD1 is a possible D gene (5 bases). Sequences were obtained from naive CD4+ T cells sorted from PBMCs. The clonotype was recovered from a man in his fifties or sixties in good health, CMV-negative, and a related stem cell transplant donor. CDR3: CASRPSGGDYGYTF. CDR3 nucleotides: TGTGCCAGCAGGCCGAGCGGGGGTGACTATGGCTACACCTTC.